This T cell receptor beta chain emerged from a study of T cells in Graves' hyperthyroidism and ophthalmopathy. Whole-study context: Peripheral blood draws took place at initial diagnosis, ahead of any treatment.

With duration under 3 months, ophthalmopathy was active: Clinical Activity Score at least 3, NOSPECS at least 4. It was RNA transcripts that yielded the amplified TCR beta CDR3 regions. HTBI primers were the set used in a first-round RT-PCR of the TCR CDR3. One entry per CDR3 protein results from TCRdb running MiXCR on the multiplex PCR reads. The sample lists over 300,000 distinct CDR3 sequences; roughly 13% were seen once. This clonotype was detected a few times. Its antigen is still unknown. The CDR3 has 16 residues. The germline V gene has CDR1 SEHNR and CDR2 FQNEAQ (reference sequence). With V trimmed by 7 bases and J by 4 bases, 13 bases remained unmatched. General study points: A model of 13 V-J pairs discriminated ophthalmopathy from stable hyperthyroidism.

V usage is TRBV7-9 and J usage is TRBJ2-1, with 7 bases aligning to TRBD1. The sample taken for sequencing was blood. The receptor comes from a woman in her forties with Graves' ophthalmopathy. The CDR3 nucleotides are TGTGCCAGCACCCTTCTATCCGGGACAGTTTACAATGAGCAGTTCTTC. This gives the protein CASTLLSGTVYNEQFF.